A selection of T cell receptor beta chains follows, all from one sample in a study of cytomegalovirus exposure and HLA in healthy donors. Method: immunoSEQ multiplex PCR; TCRdb's copy keeps in-frame clones and lacks some. Seen here are 200,000 or so clones, 75% to 85% observed once, and the top ten hold approximately 0.4%. The sample was PBMCs. The receptors here all came from a male donor in good health and CMV-seropositive. CDR3s leave out the opening cysteine and the closing phenylalanine or tryptophan. The order of the fields is V gene, D gene, CDR3 protein. D genes are given only for firm matches.

TRBV5-4 | TRBD1 | ASSGGQVYNSPLH
TRBV4-1 | TRBD1 | ASTQGATSYNEQF
TRBV6-5 | . | ASTAPGSSGNTIY
TRBV11-3 | TRBD1 | ASSYVSGTGEKNTEAF
TRBV6-1 | . | ASHRLTNTGELF
TRBV5-1 | TRBD1 | ASSLRDRGYYEQY
TRBV9 | . | ASSPPRAYEQY
TRBV13 | . | ASSLRPGRSDTQY
TRBV11-2 | TRBD2 | ASSRGLAGGTQETQY
TRBV7-9 | TRBD2 | ASSPPFRLAGALGEQY
TRBV9 | . | ASSVATVGEAF
TRBV11-2 | . | ASSLGWTLEETQY
TRBV4-3 | TRBD1 | ASSPGQGSYEQY
TRBV30 | . | AWKLSAHGYT
TRBV27 | . | ASSSGGTTYEKLF
TRBV6-4 | . | ASSDGGVNTEAF
TRBV4-3 | TRBD2 | ASSQGLAADTQY
TRBV25-1 | . | ASSEIGGTMNTEAF
TRBV2 | . | ASSGGTITDTQY
TRBV5-4 | . | ASSSTDTDTQY
TRBV6-1 | TRBD1 | ASTTGGTMNTEAF
TRBV6-5 | . | ASSYDGEFYEQY
TRBV9 | TRBD1 | ASSVGGQGFDEQY
TRBV7-6 | . | ASSLEVGEAYEQY
TRBV7-9 | . | ASNSPREAMNTGELF
TRBV5-6 | . | ASSGGTGELF
TRBV19 | . | ASSRLAPGETQY
TRBV7-2 | TRBD1 | ASSSGQGLSYEQY
TRBV11-2 | . | ASSSKGLGQY
TRBV5-6 | . | ASSLDGIRSSYNEQF
TRBV9 | TRBD2 | ASSAGLANTDTQY
TRBV5-1 | . | ASSLGSGVRNSPLH
TRBV18 | . | ASSPPSDTEAF
TRBV7-2 | . | ASSPPGVNEQF
TRBV27 | TRBD1 | ASSFGTDRNEQF
TRBV6-5 | TRBD1 | ASSPQGFAGELF
TRBV7-2 | . | ASSFVKNTEAF
TRBV18 | . | ASTSPTRTEQF
TRBV19 | TRBD1 | ASSRIDRGTYEQY
TRBV7-8 | . | ASRLNVRVGNTGELF
TRBV7-6 | TRBD1 | ASSHPGQGAMGTDTQY
TRBV14 | . | ASSQDPSSPSGNTIY
TRBV4-1 | . | ASSQGLGVEAKNIQY
TRBV28 | TRBD1 | ASTEGQVPEKLF
TRBV5-1 | . | ASSTGTSYNEQF
TRBV29-1 | . | SVVRAENTQY
TRBV7-2 | . | ASSPQGGYEQF
TRBV11-2 | . | ASSLRGSTDTQY
TRBV7-2 | TRBD1 | ASSFPGTGIYEQY
TRBV7-6 | . | ASSSPQNEQF